This TCR beta chain is from a study of blood T cell repertoires in COVID-19. Study-level background: Sites in the United States, Italy and Spain provided acute and convalescent COVID-19 samples.

Assay used: immunoSEQ multiplex PCR; TCRdb lists only in-frame clones, some missing. The table shows around 200,000 clones, with nearly 90% occurring only once. The CDR3 has 16 residues. Germline CDR1 reads LGHDT; CDR2 reads YNNKEL (reference sequence). V lost 1 base to trimming and J lost 0 bases, with 7 bases between them. This clone was detected only a few times. The receptor comes from a woman younger than 30 who had recovered from COVID-19. The sample taken for sequencing was peripheral blood. J is TRBJ2-6 and V is TRBV3-1 (or the pseudogene TRBV3-2), with a weak D call TRBD1 (5 bases). DNA for the CDR3: TGTGCCAGCAGCCAAGCAGGGATCTCTGGGGCCAACGTCCTGACTTTC. It is translated as CASSQAGISGANVLTF.